Presented here are 7 T cell receptor beta chains from one specimen sequenced in a study of blood T cells in healthy people across ages. A sample-barcoded 5' primer and a J-beta primer mix were used in a second PCR of roughly 7 to 11 cycles. TCRdb re-called the 5' RACE reads through MiXCR, storing one row per CDR3 protein. The table has 650,000 to 800,000 distinct CDR3 sequences, about 51% seen once. Source material: blood. The receptors here all came from a woman aged 80 or over in good health.

The chain employs TRBV5-1 and TRBJ1-2; 11 positions agree with TRBD1. Per germline, CDR1 SGHRS and CDR2 YFSETQ. This CDR3 is built from 16 residues. Germline trimming cut 4 bases from V and 7 bases from J; bases unmatched to any gene: 12. This CDR3 reads CASSLGGQGAHLGYTF. The CDR3 DNA sequence: TGCGCCAGCAGCCTTGGAGGACAGGGGGCGCACCTTGGCTACACCTTC.

The rearrangement links TRBV7-9 to TRBJ2-5, with D uncertain. The length of the CDR3 is 13 residues. V was trimmed by 4 bases and J by 3 bases, leaving 9 bases between them. Germline V gene lookup returns CDR1 SEHNR and CDR2 FQNEAQ (reference sequence). In DNA form, the CDR3 reads TGTGCCAGCAGCTATTACTCTGAAGAGACCCAGTACTTC. Encoded protein: CASSYYSEETQYF.

The CDR3 DNA reads as TGTGCCAGCAGTCCCAATCGACTAGCGCTCAGTGAGCAGTTCTTC. Translated, it gives CASSPNRLALSEQFF. This chain links TRBV12-3 or TRBV12-4 with TRBJ2-1; 8 nucleotides align to TRBD2. V trimming: 5 bases; J trimming: 9 bases; junction bases outside the gene matches: 12. The CDR3 is 15 residues long.

The rearrangement joins TRBV20-1 to TRBJ2-5; 10 positions agree with TRBD1. V was pared by 2 bases and J by 11 bases, with 14 bases of the junction left unmatched. From germline, CDR1 is DFQATT and CDR2 SNEGSKA (reference sequence). This CDR3 has 15 amino acids. Here the CDR3 reads CSARIGQGDYNEQYF. The DNA of the CDR3 is TGCAGTGCTAGAATCGGACAGGGGGACTACAATGAGCAGTACTTC.

This clonotype was recorded at least ten times. This sequence joins TRBV4-1 and TRBJ2-5; 8 bases map to TRBD2. There are 16 residues in the CDR3. V lost 3 bases and J lost 7; bases outside the gene matches: 13. Germline values: CDR1 MGHRA, CDR2 YSYEKL. CDR3 amino acids: CASSHLGIAGIMTQYF. The DNA for the CDR3 is TGCGCCAGCAGCCACCTGGGTATAGCGGGAATAATGACCCAGTACTTC.

Of note for this clonotype: A read error may be the cause here, since a much bigger clone is one base away. V is TRBV6-6 and J is TRBJ2-5; the D gene could be TRBD1 or TRBD2 (5 bases each). Germline CDR1 reads MNHNY; CDR2 reads SVGAGI (reference sequence). Trimming stripped 6 bases from V and 11 bases from J, with 25 bases between. CDR3 size: 15 residues. CDR3 loop: CASSPGARDTMGQYF. CDR3 sequence (DNA): TGTGCCAGCAGCCCCGGGGCAAGGGATACAATGGGGCAGTACTTC.

This rearrangement joins TRBV20-1 to TRBJ2-5; D is ambiguous. Trimming took 7 bases from V and 5 from J, leaving 23 bases between them. The CDR3 has 15 residues. Germline CDR1 DFQATT, CDR2 SNEGSKA (reference sequence). The CDR3 loop reads CSGESKGNGVETQYF. CDR3 DNA sequence: TGCAGTGGCGAAAGCAAGGGAAATGGAGTGGAGACCCAGTACTTC.